This T cell receptor (beta chain) is from a study of shared clonotypes between healthy human individuals. Overall study: Aged between 18 and 49, the donors were two women and a few men. General study points: Non-shared clonotypes were found to have lower generation probabilities than the clonotypes that were shared by all four of the sorted-subset donors. Clonotype sharing levels among donors were expected to vary with sequencing depth.

Sequencing used immunoSEQ multiplex PCR; TCRdb keeps in-frame clones, though not all of them. The data hold just over 2,000,000 clones, with about 94% observed a single time. CD8 cells classed as naive were CD45RO-negative and positively selected for CCR7, excluding terminally differentiated effector memory CD45RA+ cells. There were no recent acute infections or vaccinations among the donors, who were healthy HIV-negative adults. Germline V gene data show CDR1 as WNHNN and CDR2 as SYGVQD (reference sequence). V was clipped by 10 bases and J by 2 bases, with 18 bases between them. CDR3 length: 14 amino acids. Of note for this clone: Its antigen remains unidentified.

The TCR originated in a man in his late teens or twenties in good health. Sequenced input: naive CD8+ T cells sorted from blood. The rearrangement links TRBV10-1 to TRBJ2-7; unclear D gene. The CDR3 sequence is CATSLDAFPYEQYF. CDR3 DNA: TGCGCCACCTCTCTGGACGCCTTTCCCTACGAGCAGTACTTC.